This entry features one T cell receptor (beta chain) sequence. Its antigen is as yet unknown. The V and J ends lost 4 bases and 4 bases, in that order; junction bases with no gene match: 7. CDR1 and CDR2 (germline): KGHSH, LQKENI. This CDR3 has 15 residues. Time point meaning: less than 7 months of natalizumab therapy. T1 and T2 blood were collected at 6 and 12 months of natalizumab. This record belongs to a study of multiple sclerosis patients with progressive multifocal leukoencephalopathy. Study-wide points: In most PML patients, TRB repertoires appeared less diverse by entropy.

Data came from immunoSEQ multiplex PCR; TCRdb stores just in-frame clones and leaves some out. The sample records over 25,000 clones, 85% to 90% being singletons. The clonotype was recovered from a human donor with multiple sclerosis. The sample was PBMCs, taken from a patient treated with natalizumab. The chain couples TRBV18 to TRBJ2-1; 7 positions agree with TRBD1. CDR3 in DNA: TGTGCCAGCTCACTGGCGGACAGGCGTTACAATGAGCAGTTCTTC. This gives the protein CASSLADRRYNEQFF.